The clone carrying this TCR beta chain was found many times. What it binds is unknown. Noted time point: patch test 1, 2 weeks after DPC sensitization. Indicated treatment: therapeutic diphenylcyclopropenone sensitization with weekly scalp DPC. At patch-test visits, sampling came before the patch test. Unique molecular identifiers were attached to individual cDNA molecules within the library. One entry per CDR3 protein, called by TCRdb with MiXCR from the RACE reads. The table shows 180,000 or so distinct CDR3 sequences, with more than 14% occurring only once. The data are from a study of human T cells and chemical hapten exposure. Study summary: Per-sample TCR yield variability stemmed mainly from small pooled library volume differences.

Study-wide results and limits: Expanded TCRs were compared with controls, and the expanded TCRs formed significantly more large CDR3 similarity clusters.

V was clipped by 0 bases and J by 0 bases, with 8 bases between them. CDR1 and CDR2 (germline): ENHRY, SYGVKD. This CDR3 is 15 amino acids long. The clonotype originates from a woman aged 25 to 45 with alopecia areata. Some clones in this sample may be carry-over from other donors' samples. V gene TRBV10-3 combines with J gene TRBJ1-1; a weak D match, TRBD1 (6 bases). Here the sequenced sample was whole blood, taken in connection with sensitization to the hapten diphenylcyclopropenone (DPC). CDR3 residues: CAISESAGVNTEAFF. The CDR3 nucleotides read TGTGCCATCAGTGAGTCGGCAGGGGTGAACACTGAAGCTTTCTTT.